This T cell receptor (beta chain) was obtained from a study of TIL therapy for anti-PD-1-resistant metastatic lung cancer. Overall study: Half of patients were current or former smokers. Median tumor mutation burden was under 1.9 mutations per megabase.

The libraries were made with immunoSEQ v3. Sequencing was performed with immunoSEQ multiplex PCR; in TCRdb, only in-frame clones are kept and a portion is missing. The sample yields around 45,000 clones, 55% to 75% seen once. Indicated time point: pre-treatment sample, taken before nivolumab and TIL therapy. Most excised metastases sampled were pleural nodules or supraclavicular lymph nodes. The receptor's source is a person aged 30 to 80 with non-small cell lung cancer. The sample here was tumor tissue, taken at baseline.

This chain's CDR3 is CASSLGGTQETQYF. In DNA form, the CDR3 reads TGTGCCAGCAGCTTGGGGGGGACCCAAGAGACCCAGTACTTC. The chain links TRBV5-4 to TRBJ2-5; D possibly matches TRBD1 or TRBD2 (5 bases each). Trimming cost V 0 bases and J 1 base, with 7 bases left between them. In germline, CDR1 is SGHNT, CDR2 YYREEE (reference sequence). The CDR3 totals 14 residues.